The rows below give T cell receptor beta chains drawn from one sample of a study of blood T cell repertoires in COVID-19. TCRdb's table, derived via immunoSEQ multiplex PCR, lists solely in-frame clones and lacks some. The sample consists of about 190,000 clones, around four fifths of them appearing once. The sequenced material came from peripheral blood. The origin of the receptors is a woman aged 30 to 39 with acute or convalescent COVID-19. The CDR3 runs from the conserved cysteine through the conserved F or W. The D gene is left open where the match is weak. Not every row has a clone size; where given, it reads once, few, many or a size class.

clone size: -
D gene: -
V gene: TRBV30
J gene: TRBJ1-1
CDR3 DNA: TGTGCCTGGAGTGTAGGAGGAGGGAGGACTGAAGCTTTCTTT
CDR3 protein: CAWSVGGGRTEAFF

clone size: once
D gene: TRBD1
V gene: TRBV5-1
J gene: TRBJ1-1
CDR3 DNA: TGCGCCAGCAGCTCCCAGGGGGCAGGGACTGAAGCTTTCTTT
CDR3 protein: CASSSQGAGTEAFF

clone size: -
D gene: -
V gene: TRBV6-2/TRBV6-3
J gene: TRBJ2-3
CDR3 DNA: TGTGCCAGCAGTTACGGGGCTAGTTCCCTGGGTACGCAGTATTTT
CDR3 protein: CASSYGASSLGTQYF

clone size: -
D gene: TRBD1
V gene: TRBV7-9
J gene: TRBJ2-3
CDR3 DNA: TGTGCCAGCACAGCCGGGACAGGGAGCACAGATACGCAGTATTTT
CDR3 protein: CASTAGTGSTDTQYF

clone size: -
D gene: -
V gene: TRBV13
J gene: TRBJ2-1
CDR3 DNA: TGTGCCAGCAGCTTATTCAGGACTAATGAGCAGTTCTTC
CDR3 protein: CASSLFRTNEQFF

clone size: -
D gene: -
V gene: TRBV6-2/TRBV6-3
J gene: TRBJ1-2
CDR3 DNA: TGTGCCAGCAGTTACTTTTCTGTGGGAGGGCCTTCCTTC
CDR3 protein: CASSYFSVGGPSF

clone size: -
D gene: -
V gene: TRBV20-1
J gene: TRBJ2-7
CDR3 DNA: TGCAGTGCTAGGGCCTCCTACGAGCAGTACTTC
CDR3 protein: CSARASYEQYF

clone size: -
D gene: -
V gene: TRBV29-1
J gene: TRBJ1-1
CDR3 DNA: TGCAGCGTCGACCTACAGGGCACTGAAGCTTTCTTT
CDR3 protein: CSVDLQGTEAFF

clone size: -
D gene: -
V gene: TRBV14
J gene: TRBJ1-3
CDR3 DNA: TGTGCCAGCAGCCAAGATTTTAGCTCAGGAAACACCATATATTTT
CDR3 protein: CASSQDFSSGNTIYF

clone size: -
D gene: TRBD2
V gene: TRBV28
J gene: TRBJ2-1
CDR3 DNA: TGTGCCAGCAGCCATAAGGGACTAGCGGACCCCTACAATGAGCAGTTCTTC
CDR3 protein: CASSHKGLADPYNEQFF

clone size: -
D gene: TRBD2
V gene: TRBV3-1/TRBV3-2
J gene: TRBJ2-1
CDR3 DNA: TGTGCCAGCAGCCAGGCCCGGGACTATGTTGAGCAGTTCTTC
CDR3 protein: CASSQARDYVEQFF

clone size: -
D gene: TRBD1
V gene: TRBV29-1
J gene: TRBJ2-3
CDR3 DNA: TGCAGCGTCACCGGACAGGGGGCAGATACGCAGTATTTT
CDR3 protein: CSVTGQGADTQYF

clone size: once
D gene: -
V gene: TRBV5-6
J gene: TRBJ1-5
CDR3 DNA: TGTGCCAGCAGCTTGCGAGGGTGGGGCAATCAGCCCCAGCATTTT
CDR3 protein: CASSLRGWGNQPQHF

clone size: -
D gene: -
V gene: TRBV30
J gene: TRBJ1-1
CDR3 DNA: TGTGCCTGGAGTGTAGCCGGGAACACTGAAGCTTTCTTT
CDR3 protein: CAWSVAGNTEAFF

clone size: -
D gene: -
V gene: TRBV7-8
J gene: TRBJ1-5
CDR3 DNA: TGTGCCAGCAGCTTACGGTTGGCAGGGAAGAATCAGCCCCAGCATTTT
CDR3 protein: CASSLRLAGKNQPQHF

clone size: -
D gene: TRBD2
V gene: TRBV11-2
J gene: TRBJ2-1
CDR3 DNA: TGTGCCAGCAGCTTAGATAGCGGGAGGGCCGGCAATGAGCAGTTCTTC
CDR3 protein: CASSLDSGRAGNEQFF

clone size: -
D gene: TRBD1
V gene: TRBV7-2
J gene: TRBJ1-6
CDR3 DNA: TGTGCCAGCAGCTTTTGGTTGGACAGGGGGAGGTCACCCCTCCACTTT
CDR3 protein: CASSFWLDRGRSPLHF

clone size: few
D gene: TRBD1
V gene: TRBV27
J gene: TRBJ1-6
CDR3 DNA: TGTGCCAGCAGCTTCACCGGACAGGGGAATTCACCCCTCCACTTT
CDR3 protein: CASSFTGQGNSPLHF

clone size: -
D gene: -
V gene: TRBV5-4
J gene: TRBJ2-7
CDR3 DNA: TGTGCCAGCAGCCCGGGTCCGGCGGGCAGCTCCTACGAGCAGTACTTC
CDR3 protein: CASSPGPAGSSYEQYF

clone size: -
D gene: -
V gene: TRBV10-1
J gene: TRBJ2-1
CDR3 DNA: TGCGCCAGCAGTGCTGATATGCGGTGGAATGAGCAGTTCTTC
CDR3 protein: CASSADMRWNEQFF

clone size: -
D gene: TRBD2
V gene: TRBV9
J gene: TRBJ2-5
CDR3 DNA: TGTGCCAGCAGCGCTCGGTTAGCGGGGGGCGTACAAGAGACCCAGTACTTC
CDR3 protein: CASSARLAGGVQETQYF

clone size: -
D gene: TRBD1
V gene: TRBV12-3/TRBV12-4
J gene: TRBJ1-6
CDR3 DNA: TGTGCCACCTCGGGACAGGGTAATTCACCCCTCCACTTT
CDR3 protein: CATSGQGNSPLHF

clone size: -
D gene: TRBD2
V gene: TRBV7-9
J gene: TRBJ2-5
CDR3 DNA: TGTGCCAGCAGTGGACTAGCGGGGTTGGGGGAGACCCAGTACTTC
CDR3 protein: CASSGLAGLGETQYF

clone size: -
D gene: -
V gene: TRBV29-1
J gene: TRBJ2-1
CDR3 DNA: TGCAGCGTTGGTCTAGGGGGAACGGACAATGAGCAGTTCTTC
CDR3 protein: CSVGLGGTDNEQFF

clone size: -
D gene: TRBD1
V gene: TRBV11-2
J gene: TRBJ2-1
CDR3 DNA: TGTGCCAGCAGCTACCGACAGGGTCATAATGAGCAGTTCTTC
CDR3 protein: CASSYRQGHNEQFF

clone size: -
D gene: -
V gene: TRBV6-6
J gene: TRBJ1-2
CDR3 DNA: TGTGCCAGCAGTTACTCGGACAATGGCTACACCTTC
CDR3 protein: CASSYSDNGYTF

clone size: few
D gene: TRBD1
V gene: TRBV10-1
J gene: TRBJ1-4
CDR3 DNA: TGCGCCACCTCACCGGGACAGGGCTCCCGAGATGAAAAACTGTTTTTT
CDR3 protein: CATSPGQGSRDEKLFF

clone size: -
D gene: TRBD2
V gene: TRBV7-8
J gene: TRBJ2-1
CDR3 DNA: TGTGCCAGCAGCTTAGCGATGGGGGGGAAGGACTACAATGAGCAGTTCTTC
CDR3 protein: CASSLAMGGKDYNEQFF

clone size: -
D gene: -
V gene: TRBV27
J gene: TRBJ2-1
CDR3 DNA: TGTGCCAGCACTGGGGTAGGTCCCAGCGGCGTATTAATCAATGAGCAGTTCTTC
CDR3 protein: CASTGVGPSGVLINEQFF

clone size: -
D gene: TRBD2
V gene: TRBV10-1
J gene: TRBJ2-1
CDR3 DNA: TGCGCCAGCAGCGCCGGGACTAGCGGGAGAGATGAGCAGTTCTTC
CDR3 protein: CASSAGTSGRDEQFF

clone size: -
D gene: -
V gene: TRBV2
J gene: TRBJ1-2
CDR3 DNA: TGTGCCAGCATATCACAGGGAAATACGGGTGGCTACACCTTC
CDR3 protein: CASISQGNTGGYTF

clone size: -
D gene: -
V gene: TRBV5-1
J gene: TRBJ2-3
CDR3 DNA: TGCGCCAGCAGCTTAAGAACTCCGTCCGCAGATACGCAGTATTTT
CDR3 protein: CASSLRTPSADTQYF

clone size: -
D gene: -
V gene: TRBV14
J gene: TRBJ1-4
CDR3 DNA: TGTGCCAGCAGCCCGGCTGCGGGCTTGGTCGAAAAACTGTTTTTT
CDR3 protein: CASSPAAGLVEKLFF

clone size: -
D gene: TRBD2
V gene: TRBV24-1
J gene: TRBJ2-5
CDR3 DNA: TGTGCCACTTCCCACGGGACTATCTTAGATGGGTACCAAGAGACCCAGTACTTC
CDR3 protein: CATSHGTILDGYQETQYF

clone size: -
D gene: -
V gene: TRBV6-2/TRBV6-3
J gene: TRBJ2-7
CDR3 DNA: TGTGCCAGCAGTTTTACAGGGTCCCGACGAGAGCAGTACTTC
CDR3 protein: CASSFTGSRREQYF

clone size: -
D gene: -
V gene: TRBV7-8
J gene: TRBJ1-2
CDR3 DNA: TGTGCCAGCAGCCCTGACAGTCATTATGGCTACACCTTC
CDR3 protein: CASSPDSHYGYTF

clone size: -
D gene: TRBD1
V gene: TRBV19
J gene: TRBJ2-1
CDR3 DNA: TGTGCCAGCACCCGGGGCAGGGGGAATGAGCAGTTCTTC
CDR3 protein: CASTRGRGNEQFF

clone size: -
D gene: -
V gene: TRBV10-3
J gene: TRBJ1-4
CDR3 DNA: TGTGCCATCAGTGAAACGGGGGGACTTAATGAAAAACTGTTTTTT
CDR3 protein: CAISETGGLNEKLFF

clone size: -
D gene: -
V gene: TRBV7-9
J gene: TRBJ1-2
CDR3 DNA: TGTGCCAGCAGCTTAGATAAGAGTGGTGGCTACACCTTC
CDR3 protein: CASSLDKSGGYTF

clone size: -
D gene: -
V gene: TRBV28
J gene: TRBJ2-1
CDR3 DNA: TGTGCCAGCAGTACTACCCTCTCCAATGAGCAGTTCTTC
CDR3 protein: CASSTTLSNEQFF

clone size: -
D gene: -
V gene: TRBV6-2/TRBV6-3
J gene: TRBJ2-7
CDR3 DNA: TGTGCCAGCAGTTACGGAGGTAGCATTGTTTACGAGCAGTACTTC
CDR3 protein: CASSYGGSIVYEQYF

clone size: -
D gene: -
V gene: TRBV6-5
J gene: TRBJ1-2
CDR3 DNA: TGTGCCAGCAGGACATCGCCGGCCGCTAACTATGGCTACACCTTC
CDR3 protein: CASRTSPAANYGYTF

clone size: once
D gene: -
V gene: TRBV6-2/TRBV6-3
J gene: TRBJ1-5
CDR3 DNA: TGTGCCAGCAGTCCCGGGTGGGGCAATCAGCCCCAGCATTTT
CDR3 protein: CASSPGWGNQPQHF

clone size: -
D gene: TRBD2
V gene: TRBV3-1/TRBV3-2
J gene: TRBJ2-7
CDR3 DNA: TGTGCCAGCAGCCAAGATTGGACTAGCGGGTACTACGAGCAGTACTTC
CDR3 protein: CASSQDWTSGYYEQYF

clone size: -
D gene: TRBD2
V gene: TRBV30
J gene: TRBJ2-1
CDR3 DNA: TGTGCCTGGACTAGCGGGCTGTACAATGAGCAGTTCTTC
CDR3 protein: CAWTSGLYNEQFF

clone size: -
D gene: -
V gene: TRBV12-3/TRBV12-4
J gene: TRBJ1-2
CDR3 DNA: TGTGCCAGCAGTTTGCGAGTTTCAAGTGGCTACACCTTC
CDR3 protein: CASSLRVSSGYTF